This note documents a single TCR beta chain sequence. Its antigen remains unknown. Between the trimmed V and J ends, which lost 1 base and 3 bases, there was a span of 16 bases. From germline, CDR1 is SGHVS and CDR2 FQNEAQ. The CDR3 consists of 16 residues. Measured with immunoSEQ multiplex PCR; TCRdb has only the in-frame clones, and not every one. This sample yields roughly 2,300,000 clones, of which roughly 92% are seen a single time; 0.37% belongs to the top ten. The entry originates in a study of shared clonotypes between healthy human individuals. Study overall: Contributing individuals were a couple of females and three males aged 18 to 49.

General study points: Non-shared clonotypes were found to have lower generation probabilities than the clonotypes that were shared by all four of the sorted-subset donors. The sampled material consisted only of blood, and tissue repertoires are likely to differ. About 5% was the fraction of naive CD4 clonotypes found shared across a handful of donors.

Source material: naive CD4+ T cells from PBMCs. Subset reported: CD45RA+ positively selected. The receptor was derived from a man younger than 35 in good health. Some clones in this sample may be carry-over from other donors' samples. V usage is TRBV7-8 and J usage is TRBJ2-7; tentative D call: TRBD2 (6 bases). The CDR3 nucleotides are TGTGCCAGCAGCTTAGGACCGGGAGATAGGGTCTACGAGCAGTACTTC. This codes for CASSLGPGDRVYEQYF. Full variable domain (rest looked up from reference TRBV7-8 and TRBJ2-7): GAGVSQSPRYKVAKRGQDVALRCDPISGHVSLFWYQQALGQGPEFLTYFQNEAQLDKSGLPSDRFFAERPEGSVSTLKIQRTQQEDSAVYLCASSLGPGDRVYEQYFGPGTRLTVT.